This section outlines one T cell receptor beta chain sequence together with its context. Its target is not known. CDR1 and CDR2 from the germline V gene are SNHLY and FYNNEI. The CDR3 is made up of 14 amino acids. Some clones are missing from TCRdb's copy, which holds only in-frame ones; the method was immunoSEQ multiplex PCR. Of fewer than 65,000 clones in the sample, 75% to 80% were seen once. The data belong to a study of radiotherapy plus CTLA-4 blockade in lung cancer. Turning to the study itself: Objective response rate was over 15%; disease control rate, 31%.

The study, taken as a whole, reports: Per reports, early blood T cell clone dynamics, plus interferon-beta, forecast response most strongly. Expansion of tumor-derived TCR clones was observed in blood after radiotherapy plus ipilimumab.

Sequenced here: peripheral blood, sampled from a patient treated with radiotherapy plus ipilimumab. The sequence was collected from a human donor with non-small cell lung cancer whose response to radiotherapy plus ipilimumab could not be evaluated. This chain connects TRBV2 to TRBJ2-5; D perhaps matches TRBD2 (5 bases). Matching the DNA end better, TRBJ2-7 makes the J call doubtful. In nucleotides, the CDR3 is TGTGCCAGCAGTACCCGGAGGCAAACGGGCGAGCAGTACTTC. Residues: CASSTRRQTGEQYF.